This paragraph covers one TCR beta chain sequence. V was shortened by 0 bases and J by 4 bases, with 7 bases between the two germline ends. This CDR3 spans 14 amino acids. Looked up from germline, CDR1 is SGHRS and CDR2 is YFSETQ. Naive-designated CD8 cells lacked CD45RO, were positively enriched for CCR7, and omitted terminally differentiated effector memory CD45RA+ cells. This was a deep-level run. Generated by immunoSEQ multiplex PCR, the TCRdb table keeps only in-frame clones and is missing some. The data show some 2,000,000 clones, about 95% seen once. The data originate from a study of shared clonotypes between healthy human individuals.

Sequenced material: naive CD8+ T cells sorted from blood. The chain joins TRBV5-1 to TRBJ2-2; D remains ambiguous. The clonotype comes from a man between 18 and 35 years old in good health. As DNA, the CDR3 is TGCGCCAGCAGCTTGGTGGCCAGCACCGGGGAGCTGTTTTTT. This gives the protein CASSLVASTGELFF.